Described below is a single T cell receptor beta chain sequence and its context. V lost 0 bases, J lost 3 bases, and 9 bases lay in between. Germline V lookup: CDR1 SGHRS, CDR2 YFSETQ. The CDR3 has 14 residues. The protocol was immunoSEQ multiplex PCR, while the TCRdb copy is restricted to in-frame clones and leaves out a portion. The data contain 44,000 or so clones, around 90% of them singletons. These data come from a study of T cell changes during pregnancy in multiple sclerosis. The sample consisted of peripheral blood, taken in the first trimester of pregnancy. This TCR was sampled from a female donor in good health, enrolled as a control in a pregnancy study. The rearrangement uses TRBV5-1 and TRBJ2-5; D might be TRBD1 (5 bases). The CDR3 DNA is TGCGCCAGCAGCTTGGATGGCAGGGAAGAGACCCAGTACTTC. The encoded protein is CASSLDGREETQYF.